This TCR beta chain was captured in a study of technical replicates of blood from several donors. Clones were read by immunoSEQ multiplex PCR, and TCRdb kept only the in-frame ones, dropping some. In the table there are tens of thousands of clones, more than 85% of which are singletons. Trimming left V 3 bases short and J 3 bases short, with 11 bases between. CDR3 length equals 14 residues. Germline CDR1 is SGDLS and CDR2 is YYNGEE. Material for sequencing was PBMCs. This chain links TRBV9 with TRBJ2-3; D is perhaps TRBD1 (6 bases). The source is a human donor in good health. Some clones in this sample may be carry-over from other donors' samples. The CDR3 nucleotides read TGTGCCAGCAGCGCGACAGGTCGGACAGATACGCAGTATTTT. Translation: CASSATGRTDTQYF.